This T cell receptor beta chain was sequenced for a study of blood T cell repertoires in COVID-19. Generated by immunoSEQ multiplex PCR, the TCRdb table keeps only in-frame clones and is missing some. The table lists around 100,000 clones, over 80% of them singletons. The CDR3 covers 15 residues. The V and J ends lost 6 bases and 3 bases, in that order; junction bases with no gene match: 8. Looked up from germline, CDR1 is MNHEY and CDR2 is SVGAGI. This clonotype was sampled from a woman in her 70s with acute or convalescent COVID-19. The specimen was peripheral blood. The V and J genes are TRBV6-5 and TRBJ2-7; 10 bases map to TRBD1. This chain's CDR3 is CASSRGTGAVYEQYF. The CDR3 bases are TGTGCCAGCAGCCGGGGGACAGGGGCCGTCTACGAGCAGTACTTC.